Listed here are 29 T cell receptor beta chains from one sample, sequenced in a study of beta chain features in type 1 diabetes. TCRB transcripts that were expressed got sequenced, as all of the isolated RNA had been reverse transcribed. The method was immunoSEQ multiplex PCR; TCRdb's version includes in-frame clones alone and lacks a portion of them. The top ten clones hold less than 0.06% of a sample with 400,000 to 550,000 clones, more than 9.5% of them seen once. The sample was naive CD4+ T cells from blood. The source is a woman under 30 in good health.

The sample holds one count of this clone. At one end, the junction sequence differs from germline, possibly due to a read error. The CDR3 sequence is CASSLAGQGETQYF. Written as DNA, the CDR3 is TGTGCTAGCAGCTTAGCGGGACAGGGAGAGACCCAGTACTTC. The V and J genes are TRBV7-7 and TRBJ2-5; the D gene is possibly TRBD1 (9 bases). CDR3 length equals 14 residues. Germline loops: CDR1 SSHAT, CDR2 FNYEAQ (reference sequence).

This clone has only a few counts. The rearrangement joins TRBV2 to TRBJ1-5, with no clear D. The CDR3 covers 12 residues. Germline V lookup: CDR1 SNHLY, CDR2 FYNNEI. Trimming stripped 7 bases from V and 9 bases from J, with 13 bases between. The CDR3 loop is CASTSVGWPQHF. CDR3 bases: TGTGCCAGCACCTCTGTGGGGTGGCCCCAGCATTTT.

The rearrangement links TRBV28 to TRBJ2-4; weak D call: TRBD1 (6 bases). The CDR3 loop spans 13 amino acids. Per germline, CDR1 MDHEN and CDR2 SYDVKM. Trimming took off 3 bases at V and 6 bases at J, with 9 bases between the two ends. The CDR3: CASSLTGGNIQYF. DNA for the CDR3: TGTGCCAGCAGTTTGACAGGAGGAAACATTCAGTACTTC.

The chain combines TRBV29-1 with TRBJ2-5, with 11 bases identical to TRBD1. Unmatched junction bases numbered 11, after V lost 6 bases and J lost 11 bases. Germline CDR1 reads SQVTM; CDR2 reads ANQGSEA. The CDR3 is 13 amino acids. CDR3 DNA sequence: TGCAGCGTGCGGACAGGGGGCCTTTGGGAGCAGTACTTC. Its translation: CSVRTGGLWEQYF.

This chain links TRBV5-6 with TRBJ1-5; TRBD1 agrees at 9 bases. Germline loops: CDR1 SGHDT, CDR2 YYEEEE. The V and J ends lost 5 bases and 2 bases, in that order; junction bases with no gene match: 8. The CDR3 extends over 16 amino acids. The CDR3 protein is CASSTAGQGGNQPQHF. DNA of the CDR3: TGTGCCAGCAGTACCGCGGGACAGGGTGGCAATCAGCCCCAGCATTTT.

CDR3: CAISGQGEAFF. The CDR3 coding sequence is TGTGCCATCAGTGGACAGGGAGAAGCTTTCTTT. The chain links TRBV10-3 to TRBJ1-1; 7 positions match TRBD1. The CDR3 length is 11 residues. V shed 4 bases, J shed 8 bases, and the junction held 1 base outside the gene matches. Per germline, CDR1 ENHRY and CDR2 SYGVKD.

V usage is TRBV7-9 and J usage is TRBJ2-1; D gene unclear. V gave up 0 bases and J gave up 7 bases, with 7 bases separating them. Looked up from germline, CDR1 is SEHNR and CDR2 is FQNEAQ (reference sequence). The CDR3 is 13 amino acids. The CDR3 DNA follows: TGTGCCAGCAGCTTAGCGGGAAGGAATGAGCAGTTCTTC. This encodes CASSLAGRNEQFF.

This clone has only a few counts. The CDR3 region is CAWRKPRRSGLTDTQYF. The CDR3 nucleotides are TGTGCCTGGAGGAAACCCCGGAGGTCTGGCCTTACAGATACGCAGTATTTT. J is TRBJ2-3 and V is TRBV30; possible D gene TRBD2, 5 bases. The CDR3 is made up of 17 amino acids. CDR1 and CDR2 from the germline V gene are GTSNPN and SVGIG (reference sequence). The ends were cut back, 3 bases at V and 3 bases at J, with 22 bases in the middle.

This clone was seen more than once but under ten times. CDR3 sequence: CASSRSAASGHYEQYF. CDR3 nucleotides: TGTGCCAGCAGCCGAAGTGCGGCTAGCGGGCACTACGAGCAGTACTTC. The chain recombines TRBV7-9 with TRBJ2-7; TRBD2 matches 8 bases. V gave up 5 bases and J gave up 3 bases; unmatched junction bases: 12. Germline V gene data show CDR1 as SEHNR and CDR2 as FQNEAQ (reference sequence). The CDR3 totals 16 residues.

This clone has just a few counts. The CDR3 loop reads CASSSSPGGTEAFF. The CDR3 DNA follows: TGTGCCAGCAGCTCTTCGCCGGGAGGCACTGAAGCTTTCTTT. This chain joins TRBV7-9 and TRBJ1-1; D unresolved. The CDR3 extends over 14 amino acids. Germline V gene sequence: CDR1 SEHNR, CDR2 FQNEAQ (reference sequence). V lost 4 bases and J lost 4, with 13 bases in between. The variable domain in full, with the rest retrieved from reference TRBV7-9 and TRBJ1-1, is DTGVSQNPRHKITKRGQNVTFRCDPISEHNRLYWYRQTLGQGPEFLTYFQNEAQLEKSRLLSDRFSAERPKGSFSTLEIQRTEQGDSAMYLCASSSSPGGTEAFFGQGTRLTVV.

This clone was counted a few times. This chain joins TRBV29-1 and TRBJ2-5, with D perhaps matching TRBD1 (6 bases). CDR1 is SQVTM, CDR2 ANQGSEA, per germline. Trimming cost V 2 bases and J 5 bases, with 15 bases left between them. CDR3 size: 14 residues. This CDR3 reads CSVETPGARETQYF. The CDR3 DNA sequence: TGCAGCGTTGAAACCCCAGGGGCGCGGGAGACCCAGTACTTC.

Only a few counts were recorded for this clone. This specimen includes other DNA sequences encoding the same CDR3. The chain recombines TRBV9 with TRBJ2-6, with D tentatively TRBD1 (5 bases). Germline V lookup: CDR1 SGDLS, CDR2 YYNGEE. The CDR3 runs to 15 residues. Trimming stripped 1 base from V and 1 base from J, with 6 bases between. The CDR3 sequence is CASSVQGSGANVLTF. The DNA of the CDR3 is TGTGCCAGCAGCGTACAGGGATCTGGGGCCAACGTCCTGACTTTC.

The V call is TRBV7-2, the J call TRBJ1-3, with D unresolved. Trimming took 5 bases from V and 3 from J, leaving 20 bases between them. The CDR3 contains 17 residues. Germline V gene sequence: CDR1 SGHTA, CDR2 FQGNSA. CDR3 sequence (DNA): TGTGCCAGCAGCCTCACAACTCGACGAGGGCTTGGAAACACCATATATTTT. It yields the protein CASSLTTRRGLGNTIYF.

This clone came up a few times. The CDR3 bases are TGTGCCAGCAGCTTATCTATGGGACTAGCGGGTAACAATGAGCAGTTCTTC. Its translation: CASSLSMGLAGNNEQFF. The chain joins TRBV7-9 to TRBJ2-1; TRBD2 aligns across 12 bases. The junction had 7 bases not matched to a gene; V was cut back by 2 bases and J by 5 bases. Looked up from germline, CDR1 is SEHNR and CDR2 is FQNEAQ (reference sequence). There are 17 residues in the CDR3.

V gene TRBV2 combines with J gene TRBJ1-1; 9 bases map to TRBD1. Germline CDR1 and CDR2: SNHLY and FYNNEI. J lost 3 bases, V lost 5 bases, and 4 bases had no gene match. This CDR3 is 14 amino acids long. CDR3 residues: CASSSRTGDTEAFF. The CDR3 region has the DNA TGTGCCAGCAGTTCCCGGACAGGGGACACTGAAGCTTTCTTT.

This clone appeared a few times. The gene calls are TRBV13 and TRBJ1-2; 7 nucleotides align to TRBD1. Trimming removed 5 bases from V and 4 bases from J; junction bases left unmatched: 4. This CDR3 is built from 13 residues. Germline-derived CDR1 and CDR2 are PRHDT and FYEKMQ (reference sequence). The CDR3 reads CASSRDRVYGYTF. The CDR3 DNA reads TGTGCCAGCAGCCGCGACAGGGTCTATGGCTACACCTTC.

V usage is TRBV10-3 and J usage is TRBJ2-3; D is perhaps TRBD1 (5 bases). The CDR3 sequence is 13 residues long. V lost 9 bases to trimming and J lost 2 bases, with 12 bases between them. From germline, CDR1 is ENHRY and CDR2 SYGVKD. CDR3 DNA sequence: TGTGCCATTCAGGGCCTTTCCACAGATACGCAGTATTTT. Its translation: CAIQGLSTDTQYF.

The rearrangement uses TRBV6-6 and TRBJ1-5, with D unclear. The CDR3 length is 12 residues. CDR1 is MNHNY, CDR2 SVGAGI, per germline (reference sequence). The V and J ends lost 2 bases and 6 bases respectively, with 5 bases between them. The CDR3 nucleotides are TGTGCCAGCAGTTACGAGGGTCAGCCCCAGCATTTT. Protein product: CASSYEGQPQHF.

This clone showed up just a few times. This chain connects TRBV9 to TRBJ2-1; D possibly matches TRBD1 or TRBD2 (5 bases each). V was trimmed by 3 bases and J by 7 bases, leaving 17 bases between them. This CDR3 has 15 amino acids. Germline-derived CDR1 and CDR2 are SGDLS and YYNGEE. The CDR3 sequence: CASSADRGRGNEQFF. Here the CDR3 DNA reads TGTGCCAGCAGCGCAGACCGGGGACGCGGGAATGAGCAGTTCTTC.

The chain employs TRBV7-9 and TRBJ2-3; D ambiguous. CDR1 and CDR2 (germline): SEHNR, FQNEAQ (reference sequence). V gave up 5 bases and J gave up 1 base, with 10 bases separating them. The CDR3 loop spans 14 amino acids. CDR3 bases: TGTGCCAGCAGCCCGATTGGGGGCACAGATACGCAGTATTTT. Translation: CASSPIGGTDTQYF. The variable domain in full, with the rest retrieved from reference TRBV7-9 and TRBJ2-3, is DTGVSQNPRHKITKRGQNVTFRCDPISEHNRLYWYRQTLGQGPEFLTYFQNEAQLEKSRLLSDRFSAERPKGSFSTLEIQRTEQGDSAMYLCASSPIGGTDTQYFGPGTRLTVL.

This rearrangement joins TRBV5-6 to TRBJ2-7; maybe TRBD1 (6 bases). V lost 4 bases and J 5 bases, leaving 13 bases between the germline ends. The germline V gene encodes CDR1 SGHDT and CDR2 YYEEEE. The CDR3 extends over 13 amino acids. As DNA, the CDR3 is TGTGCCAGCAGCATCCAGGGGACCCACGAGCAGTACTTC. The encoded protein is CASSIQGTHEQYF.

This rearrangement joins TRBV11-2 to TRBJ2-3; no reliable D call. The CDR3 consists of 12 residues. Trimming cost V 5 bases and J 2 bases, with 5 bases left between them. CDR1 SGHAT and CDR2 FQNNGV come from the germline V gene. The chain's CDR3 is CASSANTDTQYF. The CDR3 DNA is TGTGCCAGCAGCGCAAACACAGATACGCAGTATTTT.

In this sample, this clone turned up a few times. This chain joins TRBV7-2 and TRBJ1-5; D is uncertain. CDR3 length: 14 amino acids. CDR1 SGHTA and CDR2 FQGNSA come from the germline V gene. V lost 5 bases and J lost 4, with 12 bases in between. Here the CDR3 reads CASSATHWNQPQHF. As DNA, the CDR3 is TGTGCCAGCAGCGCTACACATTGGAATCAGCCCCAGCATTTT. Supplemented by reference TRBV7-2 and TRBJ1-5, the full variable domain reads GAGVSQSPSNKVTEKGKDVELRCDPISGHTALYWYRQSLGQGLEFLIYFQGNSAPDKSGLPSDRFSAERTGGSVSTLTIQRTQQEDSAVYLCASSATHWNQPQHFGDGTRLSIL.

Only a few counts were recorded for this clone. The genes are TRBV5-1 and TRBJ1-2; 7 nucleotides align to TRBD1. Trimming cost V 2 bases and J 5 bases; bases outside gene matches: 6. CDR3 length: 14 residues. Germline CDR1 and CDR2: SGHRS and YFSETQ. Here the CDR3 reads CASSFGQDQYGYTF. In DNA form, the CDR3 reads TGCGCCAGCAGCTTCGGACAGGACCAGTATGGCTACACCTTC.

This rearrangement joins TRBV7-9 to TRBJ2-3, with TRBD2 identical over 8 bases. Germline values: CDR1 SEHNR, CDR2 FQNEAQ (reference sequence). The V gene end was trimmed by 3 bases and the J gene end by 3 bases; junction bases not matched to a gene: 5. CDR3 length: 15 amino acids. In DNA, the CDR3 is TGTGCCAGCAGCTTCCCCGGGGGGGGAACAGATACGCAGTATTTT. Translation gives CASSFPGGGTDTQYF.

V is TRBV5-1 and J is TRBJ2-5; D tentatively fits TRBD1 or TRBD2 (5 bases each). Germline CDR1 and CDR2: SGHRS and YFSETQ. Trimming removed 0 bases from V and 4 bases from J, with 16 bases in between. CDR3 length: 16 amino acids. The CDR3 region is CASSLVTGASGETQYF. The CDR3 nucleotides are TGCGCCAGCAGCTTGGTTACCGGGGCCTCGGGAGAGACCCAGTACTTC.

This clone was recorded a few times. The chain employs TRBV7-9 and TRBJ1-1; TRBD1 agrees at 9 bases. V was pared by 5 bases and J by 3 bases, with 10 bases of the junction left unmatched. CDR1 and CDR2 from the germline V gene are SEHNR and FQNEAQ (reference sequence). CDR3 size: 16 residues. The CDR3 protein is CASSPTGGLIDTEAFF. CDR3 DNA: TGTGCCAGCAGCCCTACAGGGGGCTTGATCGACACTGAAGCTTTCTTT.

This clone came up a few times. V is TRBV7-2 and J is TRBJ2-5; 10 positions agree with TRBD2. This CDR3 spans 15 amino acids. V was pared by 1 base and J by 9 bases, with 8 bases of the junction left unmatched. The germline V gene has CDR1 SGHTA and CDR2 FQGNSA. CDR3 DNA sequence: TGTGCCAGCAGCTTAGGATCCGGGACTAGCGTGGCCCAGTACTTC. Protein product: CASSLGSGTSVAQYF.

The J gene is TRBJ2-7, the V gene TRBV2; D may match TRBD1 or TRBD2 (5 bases each). The germline V and J ends were trimmed by 7 bases and 2 bases, with 18 bases remaining between them. CDR1 is SNHLY and CDR2 is FYNNEI in the germline V gene. The CDR3 consists of 15 residues. CDR3 in DNA: TGTGCCAGCATGATAGTCGGGACGAAGCCCTACGAGCAGTACGTC. Amino acid sequence: CASMIVGTKPYEQYV.